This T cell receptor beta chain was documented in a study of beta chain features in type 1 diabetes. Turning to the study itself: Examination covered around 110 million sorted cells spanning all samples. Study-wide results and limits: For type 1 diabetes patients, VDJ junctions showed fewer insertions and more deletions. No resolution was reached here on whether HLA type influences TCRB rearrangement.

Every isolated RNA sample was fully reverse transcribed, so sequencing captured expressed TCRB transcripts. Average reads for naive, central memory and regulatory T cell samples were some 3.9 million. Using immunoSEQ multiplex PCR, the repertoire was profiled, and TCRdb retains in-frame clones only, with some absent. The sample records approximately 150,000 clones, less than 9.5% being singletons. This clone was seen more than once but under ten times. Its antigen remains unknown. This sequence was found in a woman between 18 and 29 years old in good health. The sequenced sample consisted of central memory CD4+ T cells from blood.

In DNA, the CDR3 is TGTGCCAGCAGTTCCGTTAGTCTCAGCACAGATACGCAGTATTTT. Its protein is CASSSVSLSTDTQYF. This chain joins TRBV27 and TRBJ2-3, with no clear D. The CDR3 has 15 residues. Trimming shortened V by 4 bases and J by 0 bases, and 11 bases separated the two germline ends. Germline CDR1 is MNHEY and CDR2 is SMNVEV (reference sequence).